This T cell receptor (beta chain) is from a study of Ad26.COV2.S vaccination and SARS-CoV-2 variants (dated by TCRdb to the early 2020s). Notes on the research overall: Vaccine-arm donors were drawn from COV1001, a multicentre, randomized, double-blind, placebo-controlled phase I-IIa trial of Ad26.COV2.S in healthy adults. Trial participants were randomized into five groups of five: low-dose or high-dose Ad26.COV2.S given once or twice, or placebo on both occasions. A total of approximately 32 samples were included in the TCR-sequenced set, comprising some 20 Ad26.COV2.S vaccine recipients, 5 placebo recipients and 8 SARS-CoV-2 convalescent individuals. Ad26.COV2.S was administered intramuscularly at a dose of 5x10^10 or 1x10^11 viral particles, either as one shot or as two shots given 56 days apart. TCRbeta repertoire sequencing was used to assess the specificity and breadth of SARS-CoV-2-reactive T cell receptors after Ad26.COV2.S vaccination. Investigators did not know the trial group allocation while performing experiments and assessing outcomes. The paper's findings and limits, for the study overall: After vaccination, spike-specific CD8+ and CD4+ T cell responses were reported to show substantial breadth. The study was not powered for comparison of responses between vaccine doses or regimens. Non-spike TCR breadth was comparable between vaccine and placebo recipients, consistent with the vaccine containing only spike. Spike-specific TCR breadth was higher in Ad26.COV2.S recipients than in placebo recipients (P = 0.0014). The authors noted that the TCR breadth and depth analyses may have underestimated total T cell responses.

TCRbeta CDR3 regions were sequenced with the immunoSEQ Assay. After extraction, genomic DNA underwent amplification by bias-controlled multiplex PCR, followed by high-throughput sequencing. Under the source paper's analysis protocol: Collapsing and filtering of sequences were performed to quantify the absolute abundance of each unique TCRbeta CDR3 region. T cell fraction was estimated by normalizing TCRbeta template counts to usable DNA, with usable DNA measured through amplification of reference genes found in all nucleated cells. Repertoire TCRs were annotated as SARS-CoV-2-specific when V gene, CDR3 amino acid sequence and J gene were exactly matched to a known reactive TCR set. The reference SARS-CoV-2 TCR set came from MIRA and was filtered for enrichment in COVID-19-positive ImmuneCODE repertoires, removing public or cross-reactive TCRs. Based on the MIRA antigens, annotated TCRs were further analysed at the level of specific ORF or position within ORF. Breadth was defined as annotated unique rearrangements over total unique productive rearrangements; depth was the summed frequency of those rearrangements. Two-sided Wilcoxon rank-sum tests were applied when comparing TCR breadth between groups. TCRdb limited this immuneACCESS table to in-frame rearrangements with V and J called. A share of clones is missing; checked studies link under half to unresolved V genes, and the rest is unexplained. The DNA was the basis for D and trimming; V, J and clone size are from that table. The sample table holds some 520,000 clones, of which about 83% were seen once. In total, the top ten clones hold roughly 13% of the sample.

The treatment or condition label, as the study defines it: roughly 20 received Ad26.COV2.S at low or high dose, single or two shots; five or six received placebo; per-sample allocation not given. For vaccine and placebo recipients, the sequenced repertoires came from samples collected on day 63 after the first injection. Between 29 July and 7 August 2020, Cohort 1b enrolled about two dozen adults aged 18-55 years at one site in Boston, USA. Ad26.COV2.S was a replication-incompetent adenovirus type 26 vector that expressed a prefusion-stabilized SARS-CoV-2 spike protein derived from the original Wuhan strain. A note on this clone: It lacks a known antigen. Within one base of it there is no much larger clone, and no base qualities were kept.

Counted from cysteine to phenylalanine, this CDR3 has 15 amino acids. The entry retains the CDR3 DNA only, 45 bases that are in frame from base 1. Trimming removed 6 bases from V and 1 base from J; the gene matches leave 4 bases unexplained. Sequences MDHEN (CDR1) and SYDVKM (CDR2) are obtained from the germline V gene. The sequence was collected from a person aged 18-65 years who received the Ad26.COV2.S COVID-19 vaccine or a placebo. The source material was peripheral blood, sampled in a trial of Ad26.COV2.S vaccine versus placebo. The receptor chain draws on TRBV28 and TRBJ2-1, with 9 central nucleotides matching TRBD1. The CDR3: CASRRDRGSYNEQFF. Read as DNA, the sequence is TGTGCCAGCAGGCGAGACAGGGGGTCCTACAATGAGCAGTTCTTC. With the portions outside the CDR3 filled from the reference TRBV28 and TRBJ2-1 genes, the complete variable region becomes DVKVTQSSRYLVKRTGEKVFLECVQDMDHENMFWYRQDPGLGLRLIYFSYDVKMKEKGDIPEGYSVSREKKERFSLILESASTNQTSMYLCASRRDRGSYNEQFFGPGTRLTVL.